This T cell receptor beta chain appears in the sequencing data of a study of control samples from healthy donors and cancer patients (dated by TCRdb to about 2020). Between the V and J ends, shortened by 3 bases and 5 bases respectively, the junction contains 11 bases. The CDR3 holds 13 amino acids from the cysteine to the phenylalanine. The entry retains the CDR3 DNA only, 39 bases that are in frame from base 1. As encoded in the germline V gene, CDR1 is SGHNT while CDR2 is YENEEA. A word on this clone: Its antigen target is currently unknown. Qualities for individual bases were not recorded, and no much larger clone is one base off.

The library came from the immunoSEQ multiplex PCR assay. In its TCRdb copy, this immuneACCESS table keeps in-frame sequences only and misses some clones. Where compared with another copy, unresolved V genes explain less than half of these, and the others have no known cause. The sample includes about 94,000 clones, with 90% observed a single time. The top ten hold 3% to 4.5% of the sample. Specimen: blood. The source of this sequence is a woman younger than 30 in good health. The chain is assembled from TRBV11-3 and TRBJ2-7; the D gene is perhaps TRBD1, on 6 matching bases. The CDR3 protein: CASSFGGGNEQYF. The nucleotide sequence is given as TGTGCCAGCAGCTTTGGGGGCGGTAACGAGCAGTACTTC.